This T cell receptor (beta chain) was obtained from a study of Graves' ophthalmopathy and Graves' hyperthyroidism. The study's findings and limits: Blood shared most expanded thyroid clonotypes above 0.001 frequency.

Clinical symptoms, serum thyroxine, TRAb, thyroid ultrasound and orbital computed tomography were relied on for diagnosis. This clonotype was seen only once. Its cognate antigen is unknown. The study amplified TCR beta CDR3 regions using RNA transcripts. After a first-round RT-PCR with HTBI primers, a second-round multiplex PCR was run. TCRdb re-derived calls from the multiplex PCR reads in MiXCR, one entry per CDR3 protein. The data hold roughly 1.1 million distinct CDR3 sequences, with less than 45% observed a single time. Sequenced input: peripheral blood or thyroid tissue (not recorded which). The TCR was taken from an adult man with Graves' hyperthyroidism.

The CDR3 DNA reads TGTGCCAGCAGCGTAAAGCAAGAGACCCAGTACTTC. Amino acids: CASSVKQETQYF. The rearrangement uses TRBV7-3 and TRBJ2-5; unclear D gene. From germline, CDR1 is SGHTA and CDR2 FQGTGA. V lost 5 bases and J 2 bases, leaving 6 bases between the germline ends. This CDR3 is built from 12 residues.